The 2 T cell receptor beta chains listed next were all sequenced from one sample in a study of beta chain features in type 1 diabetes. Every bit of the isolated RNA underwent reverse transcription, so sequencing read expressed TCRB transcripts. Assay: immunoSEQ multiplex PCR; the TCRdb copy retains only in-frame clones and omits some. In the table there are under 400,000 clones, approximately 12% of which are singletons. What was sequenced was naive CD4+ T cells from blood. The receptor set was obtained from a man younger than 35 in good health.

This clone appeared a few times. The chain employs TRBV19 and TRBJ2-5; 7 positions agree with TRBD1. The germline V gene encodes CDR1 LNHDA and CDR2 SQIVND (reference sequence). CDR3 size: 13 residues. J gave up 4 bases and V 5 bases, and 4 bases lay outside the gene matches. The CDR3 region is CASSDDRVETQYF. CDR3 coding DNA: TGTGCCAGTAGTGACGACAGGGTAGAGACCCAGTACTTC.

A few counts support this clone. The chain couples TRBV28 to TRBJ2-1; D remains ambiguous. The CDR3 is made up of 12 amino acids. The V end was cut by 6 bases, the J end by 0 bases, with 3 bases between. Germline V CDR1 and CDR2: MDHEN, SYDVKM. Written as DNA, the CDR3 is TGTGCCAGCAGGGCCTCCTACAATGAGCAGTTCTTC. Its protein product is CASRASYNEQFF. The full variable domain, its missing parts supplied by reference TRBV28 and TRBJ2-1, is DVKVTQSSRYLVKRTGEKVFLECVQDMDHENMFWYRQDPGLGLRLIYFSYDVKMKEKGDIPEGYSVSREKKERFSLILESASTNQTSMYLCASRASYNEQFFGPGTRLTVL.